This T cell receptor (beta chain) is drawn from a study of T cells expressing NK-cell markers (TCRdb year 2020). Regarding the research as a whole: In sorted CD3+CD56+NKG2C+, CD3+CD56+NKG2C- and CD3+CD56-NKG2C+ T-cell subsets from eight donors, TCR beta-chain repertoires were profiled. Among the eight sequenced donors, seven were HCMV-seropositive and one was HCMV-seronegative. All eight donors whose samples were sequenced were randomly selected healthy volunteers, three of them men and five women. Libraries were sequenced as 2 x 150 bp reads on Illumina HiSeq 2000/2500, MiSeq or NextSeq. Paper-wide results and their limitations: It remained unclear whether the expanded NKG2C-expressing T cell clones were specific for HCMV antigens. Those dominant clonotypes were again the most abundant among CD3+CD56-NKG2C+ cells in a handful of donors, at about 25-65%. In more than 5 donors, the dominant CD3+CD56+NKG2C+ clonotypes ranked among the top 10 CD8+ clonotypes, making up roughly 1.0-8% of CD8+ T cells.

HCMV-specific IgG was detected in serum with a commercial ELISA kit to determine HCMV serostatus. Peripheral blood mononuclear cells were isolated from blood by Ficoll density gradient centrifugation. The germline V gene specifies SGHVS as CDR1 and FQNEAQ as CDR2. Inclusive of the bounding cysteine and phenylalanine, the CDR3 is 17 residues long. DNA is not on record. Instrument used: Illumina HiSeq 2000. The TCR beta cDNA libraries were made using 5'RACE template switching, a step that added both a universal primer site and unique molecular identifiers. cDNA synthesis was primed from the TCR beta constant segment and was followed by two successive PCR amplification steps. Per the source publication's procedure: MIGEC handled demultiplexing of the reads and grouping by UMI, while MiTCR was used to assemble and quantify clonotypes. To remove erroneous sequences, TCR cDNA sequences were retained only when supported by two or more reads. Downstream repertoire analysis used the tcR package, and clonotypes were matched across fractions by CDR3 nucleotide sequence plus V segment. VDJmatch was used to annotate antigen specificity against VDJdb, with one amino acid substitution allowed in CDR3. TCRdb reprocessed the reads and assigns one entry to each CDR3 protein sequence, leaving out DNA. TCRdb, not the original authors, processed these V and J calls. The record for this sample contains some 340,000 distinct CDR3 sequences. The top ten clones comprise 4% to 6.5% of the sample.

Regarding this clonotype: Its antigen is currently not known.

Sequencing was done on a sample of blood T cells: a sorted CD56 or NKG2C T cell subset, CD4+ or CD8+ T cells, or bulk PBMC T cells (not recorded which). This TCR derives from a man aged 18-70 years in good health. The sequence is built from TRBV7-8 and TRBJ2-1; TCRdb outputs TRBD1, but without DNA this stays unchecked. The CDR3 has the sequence CASSYPRGAGGGGEQFF.